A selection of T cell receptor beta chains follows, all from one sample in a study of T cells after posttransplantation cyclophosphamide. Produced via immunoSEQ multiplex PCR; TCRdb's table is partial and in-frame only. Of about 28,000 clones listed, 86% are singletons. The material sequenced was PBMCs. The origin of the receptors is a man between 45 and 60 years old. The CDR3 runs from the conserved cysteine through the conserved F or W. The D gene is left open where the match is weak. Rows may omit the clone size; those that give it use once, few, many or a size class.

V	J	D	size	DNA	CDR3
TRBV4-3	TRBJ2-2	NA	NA	TGCGCCAGCAGCCAATCTGGTCGGGTTGGCGGGGAGCTGTTTTTT	CASSQSGRVGGELFF
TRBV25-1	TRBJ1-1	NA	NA	TGTGCCAGCAGTCCCGCAGGAAGGGAGCAAACTGAAGCTTTCTTT	CASSPAGREQTEAFF
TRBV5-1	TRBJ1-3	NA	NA	TGCGCCAGCAGCTTGGACCCGGGAGCGGGAAACACCATATATTTT	CASSLDPGAGNTIYF
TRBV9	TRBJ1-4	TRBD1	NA	TGTGCCAGCAGCGCAAAGGACAGGGTTGATGAAAAACTGTTTTTT	CASSAKDRVDEKLFF
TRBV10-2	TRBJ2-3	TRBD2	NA	TGCGCCAGCAGTGCTGAGCGGGGGCGGCATACGCAGTATTTT	CASSAERGRHTQYF
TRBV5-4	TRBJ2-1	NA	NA	TGTGCCAGCAGCTTGGGGTCTTCTCGGAGGTACAATGAGCAGTTCTTC	CASSLGSSRRYNEQFF
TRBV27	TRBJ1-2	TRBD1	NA	TGTGCCAGCGCCGACTCCCGGGACAGGGGGGGCTATGGCTACACCTTC	CASADSRDRGGYGYTF
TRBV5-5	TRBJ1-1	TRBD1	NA	TGTGCCAGCAGCTTGGTAGTGGACAGGGGTGTCTTGGGTTTCTTT	CASSLVVDRGVLGFF
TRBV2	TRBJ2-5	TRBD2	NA	TGTGCCAGCAGTGAAAATAGGCTAGCGGGGGCGAGGGAGACCCAGTACTTC	CASSENRLAGARETQYF
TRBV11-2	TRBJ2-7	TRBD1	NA	TGTGCCAGCAGCTTAAACTGGGGACAGGGTACCTACGAGCAGTACTTC	CASSLNWGQGTYEQYF
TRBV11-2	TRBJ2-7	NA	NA	TGTGCCAGCAGCTTAGTTATCTGGGGGCCCTACGAGCAGTACTTC	CASSLVIWGPYEQYF
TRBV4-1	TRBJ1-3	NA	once	TGCGCCAGCAGCCAAGAGTATTCGGGAAACACCATATATTTT	CASSQEYSGNTIYF
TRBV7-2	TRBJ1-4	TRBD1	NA	TGTGCCAGCGGCCGGGACAGCAATGAAAAACTGTTTTTT	CASGRDSNEKLFF
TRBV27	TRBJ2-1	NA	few	TGTGCCAGCAGATGGGACACCGTCTCCTACAATGAGCAGTTCTTC	CASRWDTVSYNEQFF